Sequencing of this T cell receptor beta chain was carried out in a study of T-cell reconstitution after alpha-beta-depleted transplantation in children. CDR1 DFQATT and CDR2 SNEGSKA come from the germline V gene (reference sequence). The J segment lost 8 bases and the V segment lost 4 bases, leaving 6 bases of the junction unmatched. CDR3 size: 12 residues. This clonotype was detected a few times. What it recognizes is unknown. Study conclusions and caveats: Some patients showed high day-60 TCRbeta diversity, which derived from surviving recipient T cells and thymic progenitors.

Unique molecular identifiers featured in how the TCRbeta library was prepared. TCRdb passed the PCR reads through MiXCR, listing each CDR3 protein once. The sample yields about 600,000 distinct CDR3 sequences, 20% to 25% seen once. The V gene is TRBV20-1, the J gene TRBJ1-2; 8 bases fit TRBD1. The sequencing used PBMCs, mostly from graft donor cells, collected 360 days after TCRalphabeta/CD19-depleted stem cell transplant. The source of this sequence is a boy under two years old who had a stem cell transplant for acute myeloid leukemia, so the T cells may come from the graft donor. CDR3 protein: CSATSTGGGYTF. The CDR3 region has the DNA TGCAGTGCTACAAGTACAGGGGGAGGCTACACCTTC.